This T cell receptor (beta chain) was identified during a study of shared clonotypes between healthy human individuals. Germline V gene data show CDR1 as SGDLS and CDR2 as YYNGEE. The CDR3 is 15 residues long. V was trimmed by 2 bases and J by 7 bases, leaving 16 bases between them. Study-level findings and limits: Naive subsets, compared against memory subsets, generally had larger estimated richness values. Among a few donors, roughly 5% of naive CD4 clonotypes were found in common. Against clonotypes common to all four donors, non-shared ones had lower generation probabilities.

Into CD45RA+ naive and CD45RA-negative memory subsets, the CD4+ cells were split. Generated by immunoSEQ multiplex PCR, the TCRdb table keeps only in-frame clones and is missing some. This sample has about 1 million clones; around 75% occur once, and the top ten carry approximately 1.5%. Of note for this clone: Its antigen is as yet unknown.

The rearrangement links TRBV9 to TRBJ1-5; tentatively, D is TRBD1 (6 bases). The source material was memory CD4+ T cells sorted from blood. Sample subset: CD45RA-negative fraction. The TCR comes from a man aged 18 to 29 in good health. As DNA, the CDR3 is TGTGCCAGCAGCGTCACAGGGAGTTCCTACCAGCCCCAGCATTTT. Its translation: CASSVTGSSYQPQHF. The variable domain in full, completed from reference TRBV9 and TRBJ1-5, reads DSGVTQTPKHLITATGQRVTLRCSPRSGDLSVYWYQQSLDQGLQFLIQYYNGEERAKGNILERFSAQQFPDLHSELNLSSLELGDSALYFCASSVTGSSYQPQHFGDGTRLSIL.